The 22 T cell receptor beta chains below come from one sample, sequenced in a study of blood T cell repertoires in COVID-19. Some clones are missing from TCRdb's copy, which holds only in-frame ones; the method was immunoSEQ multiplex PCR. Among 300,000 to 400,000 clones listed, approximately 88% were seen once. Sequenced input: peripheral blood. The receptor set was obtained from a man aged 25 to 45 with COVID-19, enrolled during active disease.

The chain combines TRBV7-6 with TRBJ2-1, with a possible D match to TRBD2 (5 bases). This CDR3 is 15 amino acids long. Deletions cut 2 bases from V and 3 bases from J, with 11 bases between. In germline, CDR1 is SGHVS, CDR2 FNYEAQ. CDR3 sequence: CASSLTWTLYNEQFF. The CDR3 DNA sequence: TGTGCCAGCAGCTTAACATGGACTCTCTACAATGAGCAGTTCTTC. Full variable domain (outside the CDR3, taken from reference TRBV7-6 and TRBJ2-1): GAGVSQSPRYKVTKRGQDVALRCDPISGHVSLYWYRQALGQGPEFLTYFNYEAQQDKSGLPNDRFSAERPEGSISTLTIQRTEQRDSAMYRCASSLTWTLYNEQFFGPGTRLTVL.

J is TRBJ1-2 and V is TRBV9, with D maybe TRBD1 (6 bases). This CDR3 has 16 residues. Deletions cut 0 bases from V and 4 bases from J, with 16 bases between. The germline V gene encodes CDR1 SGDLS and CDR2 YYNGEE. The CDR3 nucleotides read TGTGCCAGCAGCGTAGAGGGACAACTCACCCCCTATGGCTACACCTTC. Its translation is CASSVEGQLTPYGYTF.

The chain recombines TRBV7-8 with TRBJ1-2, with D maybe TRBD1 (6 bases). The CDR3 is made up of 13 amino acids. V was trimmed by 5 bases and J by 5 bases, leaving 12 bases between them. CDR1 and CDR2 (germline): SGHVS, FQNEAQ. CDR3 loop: CASSLQTGYGYTF. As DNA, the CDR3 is TGTGCCAGCAGCCTACAGACAGGATATGGCTACACCTTC. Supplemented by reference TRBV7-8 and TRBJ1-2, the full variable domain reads GAGVSQSPRYKVAKRGQDVALRCDPISGHVSLFWYQQALGQGPEFLTYFQNEAQLDKSGLPSDRFFAERPEGSVSTLKIQRTQQEDSAVYLCASSLQTGYGYTFGSGTRLTVV.

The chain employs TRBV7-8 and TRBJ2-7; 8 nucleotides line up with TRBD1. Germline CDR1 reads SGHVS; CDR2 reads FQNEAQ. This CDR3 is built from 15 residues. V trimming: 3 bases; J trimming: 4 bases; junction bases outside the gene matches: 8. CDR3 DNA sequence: TGTGCCAGCAGCTTTGGTTCCAGGGGGCTTTACGAGCAGTACTTC. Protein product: CASSFGSRGLYEQYF.

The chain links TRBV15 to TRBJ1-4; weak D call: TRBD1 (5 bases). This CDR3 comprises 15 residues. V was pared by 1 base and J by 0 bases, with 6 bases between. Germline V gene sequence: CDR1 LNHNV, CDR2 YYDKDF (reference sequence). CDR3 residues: CATSRVGPTNEKLFF. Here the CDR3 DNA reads TGTGCCACCAGCAGAGTGGGGCCAACTAATGAAAAACTGTTTTTT.

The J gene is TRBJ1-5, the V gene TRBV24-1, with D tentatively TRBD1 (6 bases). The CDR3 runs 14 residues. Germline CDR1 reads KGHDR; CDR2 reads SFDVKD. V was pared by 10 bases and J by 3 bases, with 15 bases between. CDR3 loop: CATPRGSTNQPQHF. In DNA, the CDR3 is TGTGCCACGCCCAGGGGCTCAACCAATCAGCCCCAGCATTTT.

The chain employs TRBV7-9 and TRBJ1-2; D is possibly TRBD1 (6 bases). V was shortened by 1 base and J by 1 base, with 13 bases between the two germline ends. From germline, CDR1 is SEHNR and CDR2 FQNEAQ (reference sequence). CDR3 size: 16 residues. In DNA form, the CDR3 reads TGTGCCAGCAGCTTAGTTGCCCAGGGGCTTAACTATGGCTACACCTTC. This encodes CASSLVAQGLNYGYTF.

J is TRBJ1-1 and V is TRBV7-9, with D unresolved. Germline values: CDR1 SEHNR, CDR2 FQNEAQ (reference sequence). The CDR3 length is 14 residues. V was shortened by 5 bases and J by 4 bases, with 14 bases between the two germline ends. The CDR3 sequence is CASSPAGRSTEAFF. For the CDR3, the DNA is TGTGCCAGCAGCCCAGCAGGAAGATCCACTGAAGCTTTCTTT.

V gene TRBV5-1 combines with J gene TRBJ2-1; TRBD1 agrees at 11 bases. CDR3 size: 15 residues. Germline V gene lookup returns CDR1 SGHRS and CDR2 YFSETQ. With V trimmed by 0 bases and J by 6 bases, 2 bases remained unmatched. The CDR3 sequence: CASSLVGTGGNEQFF. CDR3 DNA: TGCGCCAGCAGCTTGGTTGGGACAGGGGGCAATGAGCAGTTCTTC.

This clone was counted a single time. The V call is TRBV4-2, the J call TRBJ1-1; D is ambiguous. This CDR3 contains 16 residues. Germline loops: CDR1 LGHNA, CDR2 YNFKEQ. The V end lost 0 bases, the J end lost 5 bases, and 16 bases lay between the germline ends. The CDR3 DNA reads TGTGCCAGCAGCCAAGAGTTAAGGCCCTCGCGGACTGAAGCTTTCTTT. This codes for CASSQELRPSRTEAFF.

The CDR3 nucleotides read TGTGCCAGCAGTTCTCAGTTGGATACGCAGTATTTT. The encoded protein is CASSSQLDTQYF. The genes are TRBV6-2 or TRBV6-3 and TRBJ2-3; the D is unclear. Trimming took off 4 bases at V and 6 bases at J, with 8 bases between the two ends. Germline V gives CDR1 MNHEY, CDR2 SVGEGT. CDR3 length: 12 amino acids.

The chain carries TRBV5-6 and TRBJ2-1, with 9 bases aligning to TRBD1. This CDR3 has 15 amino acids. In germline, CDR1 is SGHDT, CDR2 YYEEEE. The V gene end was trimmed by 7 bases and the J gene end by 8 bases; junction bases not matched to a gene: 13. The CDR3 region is CASHRTGVMKDEQFF. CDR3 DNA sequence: TGTGCCAGCCACCGGACAGGGGTAATGAAGGATGAGCAGTTCTTC.

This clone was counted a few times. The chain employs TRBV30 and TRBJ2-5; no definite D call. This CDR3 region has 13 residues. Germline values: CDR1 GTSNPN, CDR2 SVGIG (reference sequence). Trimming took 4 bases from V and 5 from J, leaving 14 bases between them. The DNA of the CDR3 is TGTGCCTGGATCCTACCTAATGCGGAGACCCAGTACTTC. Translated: CAWILPNAETQYF.

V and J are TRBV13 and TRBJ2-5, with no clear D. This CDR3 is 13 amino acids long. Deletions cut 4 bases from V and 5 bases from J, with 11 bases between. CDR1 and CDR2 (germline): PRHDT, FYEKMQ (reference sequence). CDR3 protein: CASSSRRWETQYF. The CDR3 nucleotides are TGTGCCAGCAGCTCTAGACGGTGGGAGACCCAGTACTTC. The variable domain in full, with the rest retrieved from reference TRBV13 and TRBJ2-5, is AAGVIQSPRHLIKEKRETATLKCYPIPRHDTVYWYQQGPGQDPQFLISFYEKMQSDKGSIPDRFSAQQFSDYHSELNMSSLELGDSALYFCASSSRRWETQYFGPGTRLLVL.

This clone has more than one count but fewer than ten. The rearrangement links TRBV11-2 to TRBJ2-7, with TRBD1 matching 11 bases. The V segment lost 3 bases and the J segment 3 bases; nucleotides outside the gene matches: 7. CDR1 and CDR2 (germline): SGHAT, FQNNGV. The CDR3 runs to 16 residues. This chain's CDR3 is CASSFGQGAAYYEQYF. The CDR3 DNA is TGTGCCAGCAGCTTCGGACAGGGGGCCGCATACTACGAGCAGTACTTC.

The DNA of the CDR3 is TGTGCCAGCAGTTTGTGGACAGGCTCCTACGAGCAGTACTTC. Translation gives CASSLWTGSYEQYF. V gene TRBV28 combines with J gene TRBJ2-7, with TRBD1 matching over 7 bases. CDR1 and CDR2 (germline): MDHEN, SYDVKM. CDR3 length: 14 amino acids. V was clipped by 3 bases and J by 0 bases; unmatched bases: 2.

CDR3 coding DNA: TGTGCCATCAGTGAGTCGAGGGAGCCGGGGTACAATGAGCAGTTCTTC. This sequence encodes CAISESREPGYNEQFF. The gene calls are TRBV10-3 and TRBJ2-1, with D possibly being TRBD2 (5 bases). CDR1 is ENHRY, CDR2 SYGVKD, per germline. V was shortened by 0 bases and J by 4 bases, with 13 bases between the two germline ends. The CDR3 is 16 amino acids.

CDR3 residues: CASSLSGSKSYEQYF. In nucleotides, the CDR3 is TGTGCCAGCAGCCTGAGCGGGAGCAAGTCCTACGAGCAGTACTTC. The rearrangement joins TRBV7-9 to TRBJ2-7, with 8 bases that match TRBD2. V was clipped by 5 bases and J by 1 base; unmatched bases: 7. Germline CDR1 is SEHNR and CDR2 is FQNEAQ (reference sequence). The CDR3 runs to 15 residues.

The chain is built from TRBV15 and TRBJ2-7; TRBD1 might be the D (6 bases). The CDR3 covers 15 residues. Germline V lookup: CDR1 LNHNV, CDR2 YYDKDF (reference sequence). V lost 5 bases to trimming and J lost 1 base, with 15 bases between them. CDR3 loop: CATSADRDNSYEQYF. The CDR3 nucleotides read TGTGCCACCAGCGCCGACCGGGACAATTCCTACGAGCAGTACTTC.

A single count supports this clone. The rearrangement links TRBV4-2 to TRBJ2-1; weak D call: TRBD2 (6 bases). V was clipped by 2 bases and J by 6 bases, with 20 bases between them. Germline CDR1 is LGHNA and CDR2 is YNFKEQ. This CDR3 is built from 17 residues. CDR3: CASSQTPGVAEANEQFF. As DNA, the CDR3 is TGTGCCAGCAGCCAAACGCCGGGAGTAGCGGAGGCCAATGAGCAGTTCTTC.

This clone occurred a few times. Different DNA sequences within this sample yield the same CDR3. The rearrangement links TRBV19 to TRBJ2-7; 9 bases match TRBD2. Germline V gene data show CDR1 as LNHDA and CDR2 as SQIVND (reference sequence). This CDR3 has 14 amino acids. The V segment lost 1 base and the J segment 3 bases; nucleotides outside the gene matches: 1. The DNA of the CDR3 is TGTGCCAGTAGTATAGGTAGCGGGAGCTACGAGCAGTACTTC. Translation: CASSIGSGSYEQYF.

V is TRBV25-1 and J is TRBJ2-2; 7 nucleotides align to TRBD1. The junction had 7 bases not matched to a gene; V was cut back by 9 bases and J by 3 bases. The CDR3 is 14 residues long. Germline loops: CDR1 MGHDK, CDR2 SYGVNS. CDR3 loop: CASHRTGDTGELFF. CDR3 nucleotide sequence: TGTGCCAGTCACCGGACAGGAGACACCGGGGAGCTGTTTTTT.